The 21 T cell receptor beta chains below come from one sample, sequenced in a study of shared clonotypes between healthy human individuals. Clones were read by immunoSEQ multiplex PCR, and TCRdb kept only the in-frame ones, dropping some. This sample has under 750,000 clones, with approximately 77% found just once. The sequencing input was memory CD4+ T cells sorted from blood. Subset described: CD45RA-negative fraction. Receptor source: a woman in her 30s in good health.

The DNA for the CDR3 is TGTGCCAGCAGCCAAACTAGGGGGTACACCGGGGAGCTGTTTTTT. Encoded protein: CASSQTRGYTGELFF. The rearrangement links TRBV11-2 to TRBJ2-2, with D perhaps TRBD1 (6 bases). Trimming took off 5 bases at V and 3 bases at J, with 13 bases between the two ends. The germline V gene encodes CDR1 SGHAT and CDR2 FQNNGV. The CDR3 runs to 15 residues.

A word on this clone: Other DNA sequences from this sample encode an identical CDR3 as well. J is TRBJ2-7 and V is TRBV16; D gene unclear. The germline V and J ends were trimmed by 0 bases and 4 bases, with 4 bases remaining between them. This CDR3 comprises 12 residues. CDR1 is KGHSY and CDR2 is FQNENV in the germline V gene. The CDR3 loop is CASSQSLYEQYF. As DNA, the CDR3 is TGTGCCAGCAGCCAATCGTTGTACGAGCAGTACTTC. The full variable domain, in which reference TRBV16 and TRBJ2-7 provide the parts outside the CDR3, is GEEVAQTPKHLVRGEGQKAKLYCAPIKGHSYVFWYQQVLKNEFKFLISFQNENVFDETGMPKERFSAKCLPNSPCSLEIQATKLEDSAVYFCASSQSLYEQYFGPGTRLTVT.

This clone was counted between two and nine times. The J gene is TRBJ2-5, the V gene TRBV6-5, with D possibly matching TRBD2 (5 bases). Per the germline V gene, CDR1 is MNHEY and CDR2 is SVGAGI. V was pared by 0 bases and J by 5 bases, with 16 bases between. The CDR3 has 16 residues. CDR3 nucleotides: TGTGCCAGCAGTTACTCGAGATCAACCGGCGGGGAGACCCAGTACTTC. Translating gives CASSYSRSTGGETQYF.

The V and J genes are TRBV28 and TRBJ1-5; a weak D match, TRBD1 (6 bases). The CDR3 is made up of 15 amino acids. Trimming cost V 6 bases and J 2 bases, with 14 bases left between them. Germline values: CDR1 MDHEN, CDR2 SYDVKM. CDR3 DNA: TGTGCCAGCAGAAAACAGGGCATCGGCAATCAGCCCCAGCATTTT. It specifies CASRKQGIGNQPQHF. Full variable domain (remainder filled in from reference TRBV28 and TRBJ1-5): DVKVTQSSRYLVKRTGEKVFLECVQDMDHENMFWYRQDPGLGLRLIYFSYDVKMKEKGDIPEGYSVSREKKERFSLILESASTNQTSMYLCASRKQGIGNQPQHFGDGTRLSIL.

This clone was found a few times. This same CDR3 is encoded by further DNA sequences in the sample. This chain connects TRBV5-1 to TRBJ2-3, with 9 bases fitting TRBD1. The CDR3 sequence is 16 residues long. Losses at the gene ends were 0 bases for V and 2 bases for J; bases not matched to a gene: 4. Looked up from germline, CDR1 is SGHRS and CDR2 is YFSETQ. The CDR3 DNA sequence: TGCGCCAGCAGCTTGGCACAGGGGGCTTCCACAGATACGCAGTATTTT. Protein sequence: CASSLAQGASTDTQYF.

The V gene is TRBV19, the J gene TRBJ1-1; 7 positions agree with TRBD1. The CDR3 length is 13 residues. The V gene end was trimmed by 3 bases and the J gene end by 5 bases; junction bases not matched to a gene: 3. Germline values: CDR1 LNHDA, CDR2 SQIVND (reference sequence). The CDR3, as DNA: TGTGCCAGTAGTATGACAGGGCAAACTGAAGCTTTCTTT. It is translated as CASSMTGQTEAFF.

This chain joins TRBV5-6 and TRBJ1-1; D remains unclear. Per germline, CDR1 SGHDT and CDR2 YYEEEE. The V and J ends lost 0 bases and 2 bases respectively, with 11 bases between them. This CDR3 comprises 15 residues. The CDR3 nucleotides are TGTGCCAGCAGCTTGGGGGGTCCGATAAACACTGAAGCTTTCTTT. It codes for CASSLGGPINTEAFF.

To note about this clone: Other DNA sequences from this sample encode an identical CDR3 as well. The chain uses TRBV6-5 and TRBJ2-5; D may be TRBD2 (6 bases). The CDR3 extends over 14 amino acids. V lost 0 bases and J lost 2, with 7 bases in between. Germline values: CDR1 MNHEY, CDR2 SVGAGI. This CDR3 is CASSYSGRQETQYF. Written as DNA, the CDR3 is TGTGCCAGCAGTTACTCTGGGAGGCAAGAGACCCAGTACTTC.

The V call is TRBV27, the J call TRBJ1-2; the D is unclear. Germline loops: CDR1 MNHEY, CDR2 SMNVEV (reference sequence). The length of the CDR3 is 15 residues. The V end lost 5 bases, the J end lost 4 bases, and 17 bases lay between the germline ends. CDR3 nucleotides: TGTGCCAGCAGTCCCCACCTCGGGAAAGGCTATGGCTACACCTTC. Translating it yields CASSPHLGKGYGYTF.

With respect to this clone: Distinct nucleotide sequences in the sample also encode this CDR3. The chain combines TRBV7-2 with TRBJ1-1, with D unclear. The CDR3 covers 13 residues. The ends were cut back, 5 bases at V and 4 bases at J, with 11 bases in the middle. The germline V gene encodes CDR1 SGHTA and CDR2 FQGNSA. In DNA form, the CDR3 reads TGTGCCAGCAGCCTTGAAGAGGGCACTGAAGCTTTCTTT. Protein: CASSLEEGTEAFF.

This chain uses TRBV27 with TRBJ1-1; D possibly corresponds to TRBD1 (5 bases). Trimming removed 5 bases at V and 8 bases at J, with 21 bases between. Germline-derived CDR1 and CDR2 are MNHEY and SMNVEV (reference sequence). The CDR3 has 15 amino acids. The CDR3 nucleotides read TGTGCCAGCAGTCTTAATCCGGGACTTCTTCAAGAAGCTTTCTTT. Translation gives CASSLNPGLLQEAFF.

The V and J genes are TRBV27 and TRBJ1-5; no reliable D call. The CDR3 is 15 amino acids. The V gene's germline CDR1 is MNHEY and CDR2 SMNVEV (reference sequence). V was pared by 9 bases and J by 0 bases, with 15 bases between. CDR3 sequence: CASRTSSDSNQPQHF. CDR3 nucleotide sequence: TGTGCCAGTAGGACTTCGTCCGATAGCAATCAGCCCCAGCATTTT.

A few counts support this clone. The chain is built from TRBV9 and TRBJ2-6; D possibly matches TRBD1 or TRBD2 (5 bases each). The CDR3 is 17 amino acids. The germline CDR1 and CDR2 sequences are SGDLS and YYNGEE. V was shortened by 0 bases and J by 6 bases, with 16 bases between the two germline ends. The CDR3 nucleotides read TGTGCCAGCAGCGTAGGAAGGGGACCGAGCAAGGCCAACGTCCTGACTTTC. It yields the protein CASSVGRGPSKANVLTF. Supplemented by reference TRBV9 and TRBJ2-6, the full variable domain reads DSGVTQTPKHLITATGQRVTLRCSPRSGDLSVYWYQQSLDQGLQFLIQYYNGEERAKGNILERFSAQQFPDLHSELNLSSLELGDSALYFCASSVGRGPSKANVLTFGAGSRLTVL.

This clone was counted ten times or more. The chain is built from TRBV7-9 and TRBJ2-1, with D maybe TRBD2 (5 bases). The CDR3 totals 14 residues. CDR1 and CDR2 (germline): SEHNR, FQNEAQ (reference sequence). Deletions cut 5 bases from V and 9 bases from J, with 17 bases between. The CDR3 here is CASSPGLAIGEQFF. CDR3 coding DNA: TGTGCCAGCAGCCCCGGGCTAGCAATTGGTGAGCAGTTCTTC.

The V and J genes are TRBV19 and TRBJ1-1; the match to TRBD1 covers 7 bases. V was pared by 5 bases and J by 1 base, with 4 bases of the junction left unmatched. The CDR3 is 14 amino acids. In germline, CDR1 is LNHDA, CDR2 SQIVND (reference sequence). The CDR3 DNA follows: TGTGCCAGTAGTCTCCGGGACAGGAACACTGAAGCTTTCTTT. Its translation is CASSLRDRNTEAFF.

The CDR3 loop is CASSRVLAGGPEQFF. Written as DNA, the CDR3 is TGTGCCAGCAGCCGCGTACTAGCGGGAGGGCCGGAGCAGTTCTTC. The chain has TRBV7-2 and TRBJ2-1, with 13 bases lining up with TRBD2. Germline CDR1 SGHTA, CDR2 FQGNSA. V was pared by 5 bases and J by 10 bases, with 8 bases of the junction left unmatched. The CDR3 has 15 amino acids.

The chain is built from TRBV5-1 and TRBJ1-1; D is unclear. This CDR3 comprises 13 residues. The V end was cut by 4 bases, the J end by 1 base, with 8 bases between. Germline values: CDR1 SGHRS, CDR2 YFSETQ. In DNA, the CDR3 is TGCGCCAGCAGCCCTTCAGAGAACACTGAAGCTTTCTTT. It translates to CASSPSENTEAFF. The entire variable domain, with the rest obtained from reference TRBV5-1 and TRBJ1-1, is as follows: KAGVTQTPRYLIKTRGQQVTLSCSPISGHRSVSWYQQTPGQGLQFLFEYFSETQRNKGNFPGRFSGRQFSNSRSEMNVSTLELGDSALYLCASSPSENTEAFFGQGTRLTVV.

The chain couples TRBV18 to TRBJ2-2, with TRBD2 matching 7 bases. Trimming cost V 0 bases and J 4 bases; bases outside gene matches: 5. The CDR3 runs to 16 residues. Germline assignment: CDR1 KGHSH and CDR2 LQKENI. The CDR3 nucleotides are TGTGCCAGCTCACCACCCTCCTCGGGGGGCACCGGGGAGCTGTTTTTT. Amino acid sequence: CASSPPSSGGTGELFF.

On this clone itself: A junction end diverges from the germline sequence, so it may reflect a read error. CDR3 region: CASSNSEVGFTDTQYF. CDR3 coding DNA: TGTGCCAGCAGTAACTCTGAAGTAGGGTTTACAGATACGCAGTATTTT. This chain connects TRBV6-5 to TRBJ2-3; D uncertain. CDR3 length equals 16 residues. CDR1 is MNHEY and CDR2 is SVGAGI in the germline V gene.

V is TRBV5-1 and J is TRBJ2-3, with TRBD1 matching over 7 bases. Trimming at V came to 2 bases and at J to 0 bases, leaving 9 bases not matched to a gene. The CDR3 has 17 amino acids. From germline, CDR1 is SGHRS and CDR2 YFSETQ. CDR3 DNA sequence: TGCGCCAGCAGCTTAGAAGCGACAGGGCGTAGCACAGATACGCAGTATTTT. Translated: CASSLEATGRSTDTQYF.

The CDR3: CSVDQGLAGSEQFF. CDR3 sequence (DNA): TGCAGCGTTGACCAGGGACTAGCTGGTAGTGAGCAGTTCTTC. V usage is TRBV29-1 and J usage is TRBJ2-1; TRBD2 agrees at 9 bases. J lost 9 bases, V lost 3 bases, and 9 bases had no gene match. From germline, CDR1 is SQVTM and CDR2 ANQGSEA. The CDR3 is 14 amino acids.